A single sample is the source of the 31 T cell receptor beta chains below, sequenced in a study of T cells in Graves' hyperthyroidism and ophthalmopathy. Using RNA transcripts as the source, TCR beta CDR3 regions were amplified. The HTBI primer set served for first-round RT-PCR of the TCR CDR3. TCRdb analysed the multiplex PCR reads with MiXCR anew, one entry per CDR3 protein. This table holds 550,000 to 650,000 distinct CDR3 sequences, approximately 14% found once. The sample comprised blood. The source of these receptors is a woman aged 40 to 50 with Graves' hyperthyroidism.

This clonotype was recorded a few times. This chain joins TRBV19 and TRBJ1-4; 9 nucleotides align to TRBD1. The CDR3 runs 15 residues. Germline V gene data show CDR1 as LNHDA and CDR2 as SQIVND (reference sequence). The V gene end was trimmed by 7 bases and the J gene end by 3 bases; junction bases not matched to a gene: 6. Here the CDR3 DNA reads TGTGCCAGTAAGGGACAGGGAAATCCTAATGAAAAACTGTTTTTT. It encodes CASKGQGNPNEKLFF.

The chain employs TRBV27 and TRBJ2-7, with D possibly being TRBD1 (5 bases). CDR1 and CDR2 from the germline V gene are MNHEY and SMNVEV (reference sequence). The germline V and J ends were trimmed by 3 bases and 0 bases, with 12 bases remaining between them. This CDR3 contains 15 residues. The CDR3 protein is CASSLIGASSYEQYF. CDR3 DNA: TGTGCCAGCAGTTTGATAGGGGCCTCCTCCTACGAGCAGTACTTC.

This chain connects TRBV5-1 to TRBJ2-1; possible D gene TRBD1, 6 bases. Deletions cut 4 bases from V and 7 bases from J, with 21 bases between. Germline V lookup: CDR1 SGHRS, CDR2 YFSETQ. This CDR3 contains 16 residues. The CDR3 region has the DNA TGCGCCAGCAGCCGTAAGGAACAGGGAATGGGGAATGAGCAGTTCTTC. Translating gives CASSRKEQGMGNEQFF.

This clonotype was counted at least ten times. This chain joins TRBV11-1 and TRBJ2-3; weak D call: TRBD2 (6 bases). Germline loops: CDR1 SGHAT, CDR2 FQDESV (reference sequence). Trimming shortened V by 5 bases and J by 5 bases, and 17 bases separated the two germline ends. The CDR3 runs 15 residues. CDR3 protein: CASSHTGTGGDTQYF. CDR3 DNA: TGTGCCAGCAGCCATACCGGGACCGGGGGAGATACGCAGTATTTT. The full variable domain, in which reference TRBV11-1 and TRBJ2-3 provide the parts outside the CDR3, is EAEVAQSPRYKITEKSQAVAFWCDPISGHATLYWYRQILGQGPELLVQFQDESVVDDSQLPKDRFSAERLKGVDSTLKIQPAELGDSAMYLCASSHTGTGGDTQYFGPGTRLTVL.

This clonotype was observed many times. The chain joins TRBV20-1 to TRBJ2-5, with 7 bases fitting TRBD1. The CDR3 is made up of 17 amino acids. CDR1 is DFQATT, CDR2 SNEGSKA, per germline (reference sequence). The V segment lost 1 base and the J segment 3 bases; nucleotides outside the gene matches: 14. CDR3 nucleotide sequence: TGCAGTGCTAGAGTGACAGGGATGTGGGCGGCAGAAGAGACCCAGTACTTC. Protein: CSARVTGMWAAEETQYF.

The chain uses TRBV28 and TRBJ2-7, with 7 positions matching TRBD1. In germline, CDR1 is MDHEN, CDR2 SYDVKM. Germline trimming cut 9 bases from V and 2 bases from J; bases unmatched to any gene: 4. The CDR3 spans 12 residues. The CDR3 is CASNRGTYEQYF. CDR3 nucleotides: TGTGCCAGTAACAGGGGTACCTACGAGCAGTACTTC.

The gene calls are TRBV7-9 and TRBJ2-7; D may be TRBD2 (5 bases). Trimming removed 7 bases at V and 3 bases at J, with 16 bases between. Germline-derived CDR1 and CDR2 are SEHNR and FQNEAQ (reference sequence). The CDR3 runs 14 residues. The CDR3 DNA reads TGTGCCAGCACCTTCGCCGGACGGGACTACGAGCAGTACTTC. It translates to CASTFAGRDYEQYF.

This clonotype was detected many times. The V and J genes are TRBV6-5 and TRBJ2-5, with 14 bases identical to TRBD2. CDR3 size: 15 residues. Germline V gene sequence: CDR1 MNHEY, CDR2 SVGAGI. Losses at the gene ends were 6 bases for V and 7 bases for J; bases not matched to a gene: 7. This chain's CDR3 is CASRTETSGRGTQYF. The CDR3 DNA is TGTGCCAGCAGGACAGAGACTAGCGGGAGGGGGACCCAGTACTTC.

This clonotype was seen a few times. The gene calls are TRBV19 and TRBJ2-2, with 7 nucleotides matching TRBD2. Trimming cost V 9 bases and J 6 bases; bases outside gene matches: 13. Germline V gene lookup returns CDR1 LNHDA and CDR2 SQIVND (reference sequence). The CDR3 is 15 residues long. CDR3 in amino acids: CASSVGLDVPGELFF. The CDR3 nucleotides read TGTGCCAGCTCAGTCGGACTAGACGTCCCCGGGGAGCTGTTTTTT.

This clonotype was counted ten times or more. The chain links TRBV29-1 to TRBJ2-3; D uncertain. Trimming left V 3 bases short and J 4 bases short, with 5 bases between. This CDR3 has 11 amino acids. Germline CDR1 SQVTM, CDR2 ANQGSEA. CDR3 in DNA: TGCAGCGTTGATCGCGCAGATACGCAGTATTTT. Protein sequence: CSVDRADTQYF.

This clonotype was observed a few times. V usage is TRBV27 and J usage is TRBJ2-5; 8 bases map to TRBD1. Germline trimming cut 6 bases from V and 4 bases from J; bases unmatched to any gene: 7. There are 14 residues in the CDR3. Looked up from germline, CDR1 is MNHEY and CDR2 is SMNVEV (reference sequence). CDR3 in DNA: TGTGCCAGCAGGAAGGACAGGGAGGCAGAGACCCAGTACTTC. This encodes CASRKDREAETQYF.

The chain employs TRBV5-1 and TRBJ1-4; possibly TRBD1 for D (5 bases). Germline V gives CDR1 SGHRS, CDR2 YFSETQ. This CDR3 region has 16 residues. The germline V and J ends were trimmed by 2 bases and 7 bases, with 18 bases remaining between them. CDR3 sequence (DNA): TGCGCCAGCAGCTTCGGGACTTCACTGCACGTTGAAAAACTGTTTTTT. Residues: CASSFGTSLHVEKLFF.

There are a few counts of this clonotype. The rearrangement joins TRBV7-8 to TRBJ2-1; 10 nucleotides align to TRBD2. Germline V gene data show CDR1 as SGHVS and CDR2 as FQNEAQ. The V and J ends lost 5 bases and 7 bases, in that order; junction bases with no gene match: 8. The CDR3 extends over 15 amino acids. This chain's CDR3 is CASSALAGMKNEQFF. In DNA form, the CDR3 reads TGTGCCAGCAGCGCACTAGCGGGAATGAAAAATGAGCAGTTCTTC. Variable domain in full (rest from reference TRBV7-8 and TRBJ2-1): GAGVSQSPRYKVAKRGQDVALRCDPISGHVSLFWYQQALGQGPEFLTYFQNEAQLDKSGLPSDRFFAERPEGSVSTLKIQRTQQEDSAVYLCASSALAGMKNEQFFGPGTRLTVL.

The chain combines TRBV12-3 or TRBV12-4 with TRBJ1-4; D gene unclear. The V gene lost 4 bases and the J gene lost 5 bases, with 17 bases spanning the gap. The CDR3 covers 16 residues. CDR3 loop: CASSWSGESPNEKLFF. The CDR3 coding sequence is TGTGCCAGCAGTTGGTCCGGGGAGTCCCCCAATGAAAAACTGTTTTTT.

This clonotype was picked up many times. The chain has TRBV5-1 and TRBJ2-2; D is unclear. Per germline, CDR1 SGHRS and CDR2 YFSETQ. Trimming shortened V by 5 bases and J by 3 bases, and 2 bases separated the two germline ends. The length of the CDR3 is 11 residues. CDR3 protein: CASSDTGELFF. The CDR3, as DNA: TGCGCCAGCAGTGACACCGGGGAGCTGTTTTTT.

This clonotype was detected a few times. In nucleotides, the CDR3 is TGTGCCAGCAGTTTATCTGGCGGGGGAGGCAGGAAAAACATTCAGTACTTC. This sequence encodes CASSLSGGGGRKNIQYF. V and J are TRBV12-3 or TRBV12-4 and TRBJ2-4, with 7 bases aligning to TRBD2. J lost 4 bases, V lost 2 bases, and 11 bases had no gene match. This CDR3 spans 17 amino acids.

A few counts support this clonotype. The chain carries TRBV25-1 and TRBJ1-3, with D possibly matching TRBD1 (5 bases). Germline assignment: CDR1 MGHDK and CDR2 SYGVNS. V was trimmed by 8 bases and J by 7 bases, leaving 9 bases between them. This CDR3 contains 11 residues. In nucleotides, the CDR3 is TGTGCCAGCGGGACCTTCAACACCATATATTTT. It yields the protein CASGTFNTIYF.

This rearrangement joins TRBV7-2 to TRBJ1-2; TRBD1 agrees at 7 bases. This CDR3 has 19 residues. Trimming at V came to 2 bases and at J to 1 base, leaving 16 bases not matched to a gene. Germline-derived CDR1 and CDR2 are SGHTA and FQGNSA. This CDR3 is CASSLILWWRGGDNYGYTF. In DNA form, the CDR3 reads TGTGCCAGCAGCTTAATTTTATGGTGGCGAGGGGGCGATAACTATGGCTACACCTTC.

This clonotype has only a few counts. The rearrangement links TRBV3-1 to TRBJ2-1; 11 bases align to TRBD2. There are 22 residues in the CDR3. V gave up 0 bases and J gave up 5 bases; unmatched junction bases: 21. CDR1 and CDR2 from the germline V gene are LGHDT and YNNKEL (reference sequence). CDR3 coding DNA: TGTGCCAGCAGCCAAGATGCACCACTAGCGGGAGAATGGTCTCTTAACAACAATGAGCAGTTCTTC. Protein sequence: CASSQDAPLAGEWSLNNNEQFF.

This chain's CDR3 is CAWGTGSNQPQHF. CDR3 bases: TGTGCCTGGGGTACGGGAAGCAATCAGCCCCAGCATTTT. The V gene is TRBV30, the J gene TRBJ1-5, with no clear D. CDR3 length: 13 residues. V was shortened by 5 bases and J by 1 base, with 9 bases between the two germline ends. Germline V gives CDR1 GTSNPN, CDR2 SVGIG (reference sequence).

This chain joins TRBV20-1 and TRBJ2-7; 11 nucleotides line up with TRBD2. The V segment lost 0 bases and the J segment 5 bases; nucleotides outside the gene matches: 9. The CDR3 runs to 16 residues. Germline V CDR1 and CDR2: DFQATT, SNEGSKA (reference sequence). CDR3 in amino acids: CSARDHSLAGGNEQYF. CDR3 nucleotides: TGCAGTGCTAGAGATCACAGCTTAGCGGGAGGGAACGAGCAGTACTTC.

Written as DNA, the CDR3 is TGTGCCAGCAGTAGACTAGCGGTGCAAGAGACCCAGTACTTC. Translation: CASSRLAVQETQYF. This chain joins TRBV6-1 and TRBJ2-5; 9 positions agree with TRBD2. The V and J ends lost 5 bases and 2 bases, in that order; junction bases with no gene match: 3. CDR3 size: 14 residues. Germline CDR1 and CDR2: MNHNS and SASEGT.

This clonotype showed up many times. V gene TRBV12-3 or TRBV12-4 combines with J gene TRBJ1-6, with D perhaps matching TRBD1 (5 bases). CDR3 length: 12 residues. Trimming cost V 6 bases and J 13 bases, with 13 bases left between them. In DNA form, the CDR3 reads TGTGCCAGCAGGCCCGGACAACGGCCCCTCCACTTT. This encodes CASRPGQRPLHF.

The table lists this clonotype with a few counts. The chain uses TRBV7-6 and TRBJ2-5, with 8 bases matching TRBD1. Trimming took 4 bases from V and 5 from J; bases not matched to a gene: 6. Per germline, CDR1 SGHVS and CDR2 FNYEAQ. This CDR3 region has 14 residues. CDR3 nucleotides: TGTGCCAGCAGCTCAAGAAGACAGGGGGAGACCCAGTACTTC. Protein product: CASSSRRQGETQYF.

The sample holds a few counts of this clonotype. The rearrangement joins TRBV6-5 to TRBJ2-3; perhaps D is TRBD1 or TRBD2 (5 bases each). This CDR3 is built from 14 residues. V was cut by 2 bases and J by 4 bases, with 10 bases left in between. Per germline, CDR1 MNHEY and CDR2 SVGAGI. The CDR3 spells CASSYQLGADTQYF. The CDR3 region has the DNA TGTGCCAGCAGTTACCAGCTGGGGGCAGATACGCAGTATTTT.

This sequence joins TRBV6-1 and TRBJ2-1; the match to TRBD2 covers 9 bases. Germline-derived CDR1 and CDR2 are MNHNS and SASEGT. The CDR3 sequence is 14 residues long. After removal of 3 bases from V and 4 bases from J, the junction contained 1 base not matched to a gene. The DNA for the CDR3 is TGTGCCAGCAGTGAGGCGGGAGGGTACAATGAGCAGTTCTTC. It encodes CASSEAGGYNEQFF.

On this clonotype itself: Just one base apart from a much larger clone, this may be a read error. No conserved phenylalanine or tryptophan ends this CDR3, so it is likely a read error. The rearrangement uses TRBV6-1 and TRBJ2-7, with D possibly matching TRBD1 (6 bases). CDR1 MNHNS and CDR2 SASEGT come from the germline V gene. The CDR3 runs 14 residues. V lost 4 bases to trimming and J lost 0 bases, with 10 bases between them. The CDR3 region is CASSGQVGSYEQYL. CDR3 sequence (DNA): TGTGCCAGCAGTGGACAGGTTGGCTCCTACGAGCAGTACCTC.

The genes are TRBV19 and TRBJ2-2; the D gene is possibly TRBD2 (6 bases). Germline V gene sequence: CDR1 LNHDA, CDR2 SQIVND (reference sequence). The CDR3 extends over 14 amino acids. V lost 10 bases and J 3 bases, leaving 15 bases between the germline ends. CDR3 in amino acids: CATVSSAYTGELFF. CDR3 DNA: TGTGCCACCGTTTCTAGCGCATACACCGGGGAGCTGTTTTTT.

This clonotype was picked up many times. The chain has TRBV28 and TRBJ2-7; D is unresolved. Trimming cost V 5 bases and J 2 bases, with 10 bases left between them. Per germline, CDR1 MDHEN and CDR2 SYDVKM. The CDR3 spans 13 residues. In DNA form, the CDR3 reads TGTGCCAGCAGTCCCCCCGCGCCCTACGAGCAGTACTTC. Its translation is CASSPPAPYEQYF.

The V call is TRBV15, the J call TRBJ2-7; TRBD2 aligns across 12 bases. This CDR3 has 17 residues. Losses at the gene ends were 3 bases for V and 0 bases for J; bases not matched to a gene: 6. CDR1 and CDR2 (germline): LNHNV, YYDKDF (reference sequence). The CDR3 DNA reads as TGTGCCACCAGCAGTGCTAGCGGGAGGGCCCTCTCCTACGAGCAGTACTTC. Translating it yields CATSSASGRALSYEQYF.

This clonotype occurred many times. The chain uses TRBV20-1 and TRBJ2-1; a possible D gene is TRBD1 (6 bases). Germline V gives CDR1 DFQATT, CDR2 SNEGSKA (reference sequence). The germline V and J ends were trimmed by 6 bases and 0 bases, with 12 bases remaining between them. This CDR3 contains 14 residues. Here the CDR3 reads CSAPGASSYNEQFF. CDR3 nucleotides: TGCAGTGCGCCAGGGGCCTCCTCCTACAATGAGCAGTTCTTC.